The T cell receptor (beta chain) under discussion was sequenced for a study of shared clonotypes between healthy human individuals. Only in-frame clones appear in the TCRdb table, and some are missing; sequencing was by immunoSEQ multiplex PCR. The table lists roughly 1,800,000 clones, over 85% of them singletons. The V end was cut by 4 bases, the J end by 5 bases, with 8 bases between. CDR3 length: 13 amino acids. CDR1 is MGHDK and CDR2 is SYGVNS in the germline V gene. Naive CD8 isolation took CD45RO-negative cells positively selected for CCR7 and excluded terminally differentiated effector memory CD45RA+ cells.

This TCR was sampled from a man aged 18 to 30 in good health. Sequenced material: naive CD8+ T cells sorted from blood. The chain couples TRBV25-1 to TRBJ2-2; no firm D call. This chain's CDR3 is CASSGQHTGELFF. In DNA, the CDR3 is TGTGCCAGCAGTGGGCAGCATACCGGGGAGCTGTTTTTT.